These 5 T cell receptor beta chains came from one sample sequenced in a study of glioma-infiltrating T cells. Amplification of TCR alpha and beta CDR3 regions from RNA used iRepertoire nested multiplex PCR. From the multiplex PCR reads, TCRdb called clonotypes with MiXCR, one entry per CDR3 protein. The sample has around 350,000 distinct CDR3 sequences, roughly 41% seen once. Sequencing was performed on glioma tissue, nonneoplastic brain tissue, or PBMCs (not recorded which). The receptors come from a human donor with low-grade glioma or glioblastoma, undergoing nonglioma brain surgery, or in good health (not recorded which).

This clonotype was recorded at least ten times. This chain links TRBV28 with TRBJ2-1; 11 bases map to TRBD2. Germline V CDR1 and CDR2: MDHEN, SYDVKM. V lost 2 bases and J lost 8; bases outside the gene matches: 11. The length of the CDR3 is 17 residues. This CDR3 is CASSLSPQGLAVHEQFF. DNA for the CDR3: TGTGCCAGCAGTTTAAGTCCCCAGGGACTAGCGGTGCATGAGCAGTTCTTC.

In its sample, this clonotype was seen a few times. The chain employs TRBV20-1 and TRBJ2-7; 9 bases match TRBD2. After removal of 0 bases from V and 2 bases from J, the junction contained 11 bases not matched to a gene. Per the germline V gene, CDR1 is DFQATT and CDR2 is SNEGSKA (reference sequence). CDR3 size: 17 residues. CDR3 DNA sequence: TGCAGTGCTAGAGACTATAAACCGGCGGGAGGGCCCTACGAGCAGTACTTC. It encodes CSARDYKPAGGPYEQYF.

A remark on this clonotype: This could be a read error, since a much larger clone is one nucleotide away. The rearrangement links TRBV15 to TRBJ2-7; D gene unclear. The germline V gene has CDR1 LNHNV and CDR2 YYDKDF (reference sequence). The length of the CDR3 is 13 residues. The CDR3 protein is CATSRGRSYEKYF. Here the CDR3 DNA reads TGTGCCACCAGCAGGGGTAGGTCCTACGAGAAGTACTTC.

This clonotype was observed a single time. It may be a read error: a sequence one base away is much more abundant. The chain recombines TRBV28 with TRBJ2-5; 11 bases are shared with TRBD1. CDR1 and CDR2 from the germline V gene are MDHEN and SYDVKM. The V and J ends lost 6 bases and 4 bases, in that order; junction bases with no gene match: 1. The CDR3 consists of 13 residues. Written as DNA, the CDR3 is TGTGCCAGCAGGGGGACAGGGGGAGAGACCCAGTACTTC. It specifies CASRGTGGETQYF. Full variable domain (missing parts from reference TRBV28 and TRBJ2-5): DVKVTQSSRYLVKRTGEKVFLECVQDMDHENMFWYRQDPGLGLRLIYFSYDVKMKEKGDIPEGYSVSREKKERFSLILESASTNQTSMYLCASRGTGGETQYFGPGTRLLVL.

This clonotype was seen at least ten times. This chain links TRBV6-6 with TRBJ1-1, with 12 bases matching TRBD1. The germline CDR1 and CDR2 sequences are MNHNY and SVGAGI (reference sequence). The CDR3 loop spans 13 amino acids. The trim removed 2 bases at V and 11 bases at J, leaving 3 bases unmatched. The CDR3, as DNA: TGTGCCAGCAGTTACGGGACAGGGGGCTATGCTTTCTTT. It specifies CASSYGTGGYAFF.